This T cell receptor (beta chain) came from a study of CD8 T cells in Susac syndrome. CDR3 length: 15 amino acids. The V end lost 7 bases, the J end lost 0 bases, and 12 bases lay between the germline ends. Germline lookup yields CDR1 SGHTA and CDR2 FQGNSA. An input of about 0.45 to 1 ug of RNA was subjected to reverse transcription using random hexamers. It was immunoSEQ multiplex PCR that amplified TCR beta CDR3 across 54 Vbeta and 13 Jbeta. One entry per CDR3 protein, called by TCRdb with MiXCR from the immunoSEQ multiplex PCR reads. The data contain 150,000 or so distinct CDR3 sequences, around 93% of them singletons.

The V and J genes are TRBV7-2 and TRBJ1-4; D gene unclear. The sample taken for sequencing was CD4+ T cells from PBMCs. This receptor was identified in a human donor in good health. CDR3 protein: CASTDQIATNEKLFF. The CDR3 region has the DNA TGTGCCAGCACCGACCAGATTGCAACTAATGAAAAACTGTTTTTT.